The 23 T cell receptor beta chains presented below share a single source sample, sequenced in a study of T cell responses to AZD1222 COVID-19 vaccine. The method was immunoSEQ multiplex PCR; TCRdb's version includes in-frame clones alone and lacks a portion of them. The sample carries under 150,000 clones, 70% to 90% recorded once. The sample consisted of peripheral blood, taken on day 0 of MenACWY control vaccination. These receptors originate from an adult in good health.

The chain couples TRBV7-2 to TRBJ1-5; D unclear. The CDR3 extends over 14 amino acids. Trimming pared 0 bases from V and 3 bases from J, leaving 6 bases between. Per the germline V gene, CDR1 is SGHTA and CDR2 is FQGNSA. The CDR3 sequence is CASSLAGSNQPQHF. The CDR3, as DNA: TGTGCCAGCAGCTTAGCGGGGTCCAATCAGCCCCAGCATTTT.

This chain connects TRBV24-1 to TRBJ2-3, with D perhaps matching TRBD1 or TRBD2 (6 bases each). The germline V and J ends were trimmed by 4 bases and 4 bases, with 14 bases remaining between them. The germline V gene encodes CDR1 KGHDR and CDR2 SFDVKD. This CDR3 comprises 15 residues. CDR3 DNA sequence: TGTGCCACCAGTGACCCCTTCGGGGGCGCAGATACGCAGTATTTT. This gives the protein CATSDPFGGADTQYF.

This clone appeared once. The CDR3 sequence: CASSPTGPGQKYF. In DNA form, the CDR3 reads TGTGCCAGCAGTCCTACGGGGCCCGGGCAAAAGTACTTC. This rearrangement joins TRBV6-6 to TRBJ2-7, with D perhaps TRBD1 or TRBD2 (5 bases each). V was cut by 5 bases and J by 11 bases, with 19 bases left in between. Germline V gene data show CDR1 as MNHNY and CDR2 as SVGAGI (reference sequence). This CDR3 region has 13 residues.

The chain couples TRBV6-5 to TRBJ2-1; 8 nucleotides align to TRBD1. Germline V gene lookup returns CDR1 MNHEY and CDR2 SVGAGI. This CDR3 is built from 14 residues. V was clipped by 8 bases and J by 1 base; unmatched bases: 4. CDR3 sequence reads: CASGQGGSYNEQFF. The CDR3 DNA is TGTGCCAGCGGACAGGGCGGTTCCTACAATGAGCAGTTCTTC.

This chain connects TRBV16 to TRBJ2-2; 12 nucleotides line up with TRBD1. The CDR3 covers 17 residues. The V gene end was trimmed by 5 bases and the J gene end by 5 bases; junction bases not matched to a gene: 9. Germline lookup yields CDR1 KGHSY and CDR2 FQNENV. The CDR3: CASSSPRDRGRTGELFF. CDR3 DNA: TGTGCCAGCAGCTCGCCCCGGGACAGGGGGCGAACCGGGGAGCTGTTTTTT.

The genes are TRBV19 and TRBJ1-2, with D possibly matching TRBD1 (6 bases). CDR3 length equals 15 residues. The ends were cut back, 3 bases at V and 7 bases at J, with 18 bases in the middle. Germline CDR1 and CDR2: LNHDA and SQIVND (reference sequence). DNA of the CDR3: TGTGCCAGTAGTATCGGGCACAGGGTAACCCTTGGCTACACCTTC. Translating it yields CASSIGHRVTLGYTF.

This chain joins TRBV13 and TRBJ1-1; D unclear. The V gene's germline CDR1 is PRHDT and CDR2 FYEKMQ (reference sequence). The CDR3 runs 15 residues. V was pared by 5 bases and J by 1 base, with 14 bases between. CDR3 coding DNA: TGTGCCAGCAGCCCAGCTCCAGACACGAACACTGAAGCTTTCTTT. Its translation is CASSPAPDTNTEAFF.

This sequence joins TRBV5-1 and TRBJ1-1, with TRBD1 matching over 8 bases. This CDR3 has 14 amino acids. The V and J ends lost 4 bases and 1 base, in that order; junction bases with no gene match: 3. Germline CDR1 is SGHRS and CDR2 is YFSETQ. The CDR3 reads CASSAGQENTEAFF. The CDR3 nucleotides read TGCGCCAGCAGCGCGGGACAGGAGAACACTGAAGCTTTCTTT. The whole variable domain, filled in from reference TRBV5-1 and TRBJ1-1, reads KAGVTQTPRYLIKTRGQQVTLSCSPISGHRSVSWYQQTPGQGLQFLFEYFSETQRNKGNFPGRFSGRQFSNSRSEMNVSTLELGDSALYLCASSAGQENTEAFFGQGTRLTVV.

DNA for the CDR3: TGTGCCAGTAGTATAGATCTTGTGCGGGCCCAGTACTTC. It translates to CASSIDLVRAQYF. This chain links TRBV19 with TRBJ2-5; D may be TRBD2 (5 bases). The germline V and J ends were trimmed by 0 bases and 9 bases, with 11 bases remaining between them. Germline V gene lookup returns CDR1 LNHDA and CDR2 SQIVND (reference sequence). The length of the CDR3 is 13 residues.

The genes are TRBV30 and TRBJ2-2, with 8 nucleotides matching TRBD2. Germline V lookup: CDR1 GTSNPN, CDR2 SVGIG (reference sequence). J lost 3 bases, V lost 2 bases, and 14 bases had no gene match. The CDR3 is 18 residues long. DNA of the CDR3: TGTGCCTGGAGTCTATCGAGTGGCGGGGGGCCTTACACCGGGGAGCTGTTTTTT. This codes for CAWSLSSGGGPYTGELFF.

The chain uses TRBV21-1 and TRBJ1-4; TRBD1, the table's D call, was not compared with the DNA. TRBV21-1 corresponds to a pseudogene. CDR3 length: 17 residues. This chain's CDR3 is CASARKPLQGNHEKLFF. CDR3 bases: TGTGCCAGCGCGAGGAAACCACTTCAGGGGAACCATGAAAAACTGTTTTTT.

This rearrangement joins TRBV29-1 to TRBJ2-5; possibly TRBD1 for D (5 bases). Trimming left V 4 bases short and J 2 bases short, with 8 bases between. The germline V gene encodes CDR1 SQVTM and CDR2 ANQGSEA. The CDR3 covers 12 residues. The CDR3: CSVVGAQETQYF. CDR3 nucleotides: TGCAGCGTTGTTGGGGCGCAAGAGACCCAGTACTTC.

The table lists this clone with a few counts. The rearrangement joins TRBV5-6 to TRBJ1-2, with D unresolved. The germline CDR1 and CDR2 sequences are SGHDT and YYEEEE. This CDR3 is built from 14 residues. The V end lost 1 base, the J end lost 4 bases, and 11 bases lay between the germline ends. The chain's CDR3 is CASSLQPGSYGYTF. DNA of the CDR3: TGTGCCAGCAGCTTGCAGCCAGGTTCCTATGGCTACACCTTC.

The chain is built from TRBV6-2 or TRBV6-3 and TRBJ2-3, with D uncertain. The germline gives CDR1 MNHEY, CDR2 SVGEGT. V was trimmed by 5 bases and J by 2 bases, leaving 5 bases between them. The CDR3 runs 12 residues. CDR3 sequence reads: CASSPFTDTQYF. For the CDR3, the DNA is TGTGCCAGCAGTCCGTTCACAGATACGCAGTATTTT.

CDR3 protein: CASSFPTSGEYNEQFF. The DNA of the CDR3 is TGTGCCAGCAGCTTCCCTACTAGCGGGGAATACAATGAGCAGTTCTTC. This chain uses TRBV13 with TRBJ2-1, with 10 bases identical to TRBD2. This CDR3 spans 16 amino acids. Germline V CDR1 and CDR2: PRHDT, FYEKMQ (reference sequence). J was trimmed by 4 bases and V by 3 bases; bases with no gene match: 6.

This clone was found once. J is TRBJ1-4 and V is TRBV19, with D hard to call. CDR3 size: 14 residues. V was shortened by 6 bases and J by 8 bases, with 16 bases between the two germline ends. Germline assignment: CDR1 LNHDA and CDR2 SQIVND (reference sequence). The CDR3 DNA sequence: TGTGCCAGTAGAGGAGGGTCAAAGGGAGAAAAACTGTTTTTT. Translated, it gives CASRGGSKGEKLFF.

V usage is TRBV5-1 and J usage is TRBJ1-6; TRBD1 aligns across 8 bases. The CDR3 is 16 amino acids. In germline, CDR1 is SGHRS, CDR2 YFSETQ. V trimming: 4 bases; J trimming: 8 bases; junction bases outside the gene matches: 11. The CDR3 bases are TGCGCCAGCAGCCTCGGGACAGGCCGACAATATTCACCCCTCCACTTT. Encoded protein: CASSLGTGRQYSPLHF.

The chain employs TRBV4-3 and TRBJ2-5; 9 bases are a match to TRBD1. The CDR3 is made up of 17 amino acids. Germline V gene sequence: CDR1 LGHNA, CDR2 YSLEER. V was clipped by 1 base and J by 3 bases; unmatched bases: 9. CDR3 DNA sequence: TGCGCCAGCAGCCAAGGCACGAACAGGGGGCGGGAAGAGACCCAGTACTTC. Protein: CASSQGTNRGREETQYF.

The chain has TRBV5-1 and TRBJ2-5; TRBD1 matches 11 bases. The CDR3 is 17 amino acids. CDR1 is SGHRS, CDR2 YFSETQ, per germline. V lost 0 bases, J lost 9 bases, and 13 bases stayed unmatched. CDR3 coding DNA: TGCGCCAGCAGCTTGGCCCCTACCGGACAGGGGGCGCTGGCCCAGTACTTC. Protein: CASSLAPTGQGALAQYF.

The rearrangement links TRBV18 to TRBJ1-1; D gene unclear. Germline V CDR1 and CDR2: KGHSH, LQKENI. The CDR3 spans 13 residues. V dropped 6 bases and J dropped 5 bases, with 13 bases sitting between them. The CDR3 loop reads CASSPGRITEAFF. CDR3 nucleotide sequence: TGTGCCAGCTCTCCTGGACGGATAACTGAAGCTTTCTTT.

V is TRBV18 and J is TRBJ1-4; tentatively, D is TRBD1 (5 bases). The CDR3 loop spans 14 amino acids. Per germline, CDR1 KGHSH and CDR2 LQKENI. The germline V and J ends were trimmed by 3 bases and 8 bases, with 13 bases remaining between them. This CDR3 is CASSPGTLEEKLFF. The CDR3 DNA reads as TGTGCCAGCTCACCCGGGACCCTAGAGGAAAAACTGTTTTTT.

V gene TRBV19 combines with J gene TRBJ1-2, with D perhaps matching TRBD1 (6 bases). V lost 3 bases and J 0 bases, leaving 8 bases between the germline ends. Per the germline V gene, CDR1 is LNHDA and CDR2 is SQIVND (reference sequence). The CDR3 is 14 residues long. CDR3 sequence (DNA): TGTGCCAGTAGTATCGGGACACCTAACTATGGCTACACCTTC. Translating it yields CASSIGTPNYGYTF.

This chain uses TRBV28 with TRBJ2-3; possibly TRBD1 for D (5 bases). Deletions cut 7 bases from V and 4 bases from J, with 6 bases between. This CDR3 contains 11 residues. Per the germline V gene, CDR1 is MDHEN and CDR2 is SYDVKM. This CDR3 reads CASIGADTQYF. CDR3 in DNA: TGTGCCAGCATAGGGGCAGATACGCAGTATTTT.